The rows below give T cell receptor beta chains drawn from one sample of a study of cytomegalovirus exposure and HLA in healthy donors. Clones were read by immunoSEQ multiplex PCR, and TCRdb kept only the in-frame ones, dropping some. The sample yields around 170,000 clones, over 75% seen once. The sample consisted of PBMCs. The receptor source for this set is a man aged 55-75 years in good health and CMV-seronegative. Each CDR3 is given with its conserved first and last residue.

len	v_gene	j_gene	CDR3aa
14	TRBV7-3	TRBJ2-5	CASSLNGKQETQYF
15	TRBV7-9	TRBJ2-1	CASSLFREAHEEQFF
14	TRBV28	TRBJ2-7	CASSLTGSKGEQYF
15	TRBV7-2	TRBJ2-4	CASSSQQGARNIQYF
14	TRBV9	TRBJ2-7	CASSAGQGFDEQYF
15	TRBV5-1	TRBJ2-3	CASTPGGGGSDTQYF
14	TRBV5-1	TRBJ2-7	CASSLASGSYEQYF
17	TRBV13	TRBJ2-2	CASSLEGWGNHTGELFF
14	TRBV5-1	TRBJ2-7	CASSLAERGGEQYF
17	TRBV12-5	TRBJ1-1	CASGFSGQLKMNTEAFF
15	TRBV6-5	TRBJ2-7	CASSRQGVSWYEQYF
16	TRBV1	TRBJ1-2	CTSSQDRKGAICGYTF
14	TRBV6-6	TRBJ2-7	CASSSGAFSYEQYF
13	TRBV30	TRBJ2-7	CAWKVTGGYEQYF
14	TRBV7-9	TRBJ1-2	CASSLADRSIGYTF
14	TRBV5-1	TRBJ2-7	CASSWGTASYEQYF
14	TRBV10-2	TRBJ2-1	CASQDRVGNNEQFF
14	TRBV9	TRBJ2-7	CASSVEAVSYEQYF
14	TRBV7-9	-	CASSLGADTYEQYF
16	TRBV27	TRBJ2-7	CASSLSVLVSSYEQYF
15	TRBV6-5	TRBJ2-5	CASGRTGLYQETQYF
16	TRBV7-2	TRBJ1-2	CASSPQTVRADGGYTF
14	TRBV6-1	-	CASNVGLADYEQYF
14	TRBV10-3	TRBJ1-5	CAIRGDRGNQPQHF
13	TRBV7-8	TRBJ1-1	CASSWDSNTEAFF
14	TRBV27	TRBJ2-1	CASSLSAGGSEQFF
15	TRBV5-4	TRBJ2-7	CASSFIPSRVSEQYF
14	TRBV9	TRBJ2-7	CASSPLGGNVEQYF
13	TRBV15	TRBJ2-5	CATSRDTVETQYF
17	TRBV9	TRBJ1-2	CASSKYIQGAIGYGYTF
15	TRBV4-2	TRBJ2-7	CASSQDKTGLYEQYF
17	TRBV15	TRBJ2-2	CATSRTSGGAGTGELFF
20	TRBV21-1	TRBJ2-1	CASSIPPSGSFCGSYNEQFF
13	TRBV9	TRBJ2-3	CASSGWTGDTQYF
14	TRBV10-3	TRBJ2-7	CAISGLAGAYEQYF
15	TRBV6-5	TRBJ1-3	CASSYSKAAGNTIYF
15	TRBV7-9	TRBJ1-1	CASSRDSIMNTEAFF
16	TRBV6-1	TRBJ2-3	CASSDPMQGYGDTQYF
11	TRBV20-1	TRBJ2-7	CSALARSEQYF